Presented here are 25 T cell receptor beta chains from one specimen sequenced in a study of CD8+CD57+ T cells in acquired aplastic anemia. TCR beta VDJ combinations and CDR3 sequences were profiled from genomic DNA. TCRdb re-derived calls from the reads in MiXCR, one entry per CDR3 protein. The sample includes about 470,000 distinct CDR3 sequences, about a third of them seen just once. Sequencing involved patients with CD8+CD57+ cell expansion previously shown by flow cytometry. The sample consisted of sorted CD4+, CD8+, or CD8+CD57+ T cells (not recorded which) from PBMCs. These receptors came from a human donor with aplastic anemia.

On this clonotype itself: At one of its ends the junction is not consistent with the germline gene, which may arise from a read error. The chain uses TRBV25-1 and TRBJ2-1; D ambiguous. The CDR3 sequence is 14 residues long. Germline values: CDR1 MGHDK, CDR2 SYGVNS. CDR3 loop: CASSPFGSYNEQSF. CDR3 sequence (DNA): TGTGCCAGCAGTCCCTTCGGGTCCTACAATGAGCAGTCCTTC.

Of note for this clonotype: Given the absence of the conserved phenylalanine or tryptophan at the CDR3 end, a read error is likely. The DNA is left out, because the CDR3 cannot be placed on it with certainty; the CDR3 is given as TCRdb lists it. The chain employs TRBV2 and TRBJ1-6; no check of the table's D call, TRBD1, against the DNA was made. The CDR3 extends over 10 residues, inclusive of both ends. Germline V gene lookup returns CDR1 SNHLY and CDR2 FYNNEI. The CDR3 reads CASSLVGTGS.

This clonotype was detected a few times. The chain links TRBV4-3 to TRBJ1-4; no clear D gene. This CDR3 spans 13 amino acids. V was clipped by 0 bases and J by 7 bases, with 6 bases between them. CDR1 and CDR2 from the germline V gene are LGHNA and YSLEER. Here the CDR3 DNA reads TGCGCCAGCAGCCAAGACAGGTTTGAAAAACTGTTTTTT. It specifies CASSQDRFEKLFF.

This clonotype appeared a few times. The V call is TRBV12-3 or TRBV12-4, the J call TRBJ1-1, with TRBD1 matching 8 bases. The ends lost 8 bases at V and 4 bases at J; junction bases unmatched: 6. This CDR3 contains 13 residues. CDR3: CASFRGLGTEAFF. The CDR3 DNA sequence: TGTGCCAGCTTCAGGGGGCTAGGCACTGAAGCTTTCTTT.

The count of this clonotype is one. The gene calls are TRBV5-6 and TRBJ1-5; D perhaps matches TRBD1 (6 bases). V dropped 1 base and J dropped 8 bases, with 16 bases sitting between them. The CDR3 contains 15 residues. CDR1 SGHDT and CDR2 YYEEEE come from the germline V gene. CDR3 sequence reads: CASSLYRDTFKPQHF. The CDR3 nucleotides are TGTGCCAGCAGCTTGTACCGGGACACCTTTAAGCCCCAGCATTTT.

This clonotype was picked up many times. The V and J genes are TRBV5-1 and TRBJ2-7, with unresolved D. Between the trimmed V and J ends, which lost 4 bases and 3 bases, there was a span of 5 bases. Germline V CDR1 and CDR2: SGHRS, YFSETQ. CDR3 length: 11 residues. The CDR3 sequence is CASSNNYEQYF. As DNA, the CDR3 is TGCGCCAGCAGCAATAACTACGAGCAGTACTTC.

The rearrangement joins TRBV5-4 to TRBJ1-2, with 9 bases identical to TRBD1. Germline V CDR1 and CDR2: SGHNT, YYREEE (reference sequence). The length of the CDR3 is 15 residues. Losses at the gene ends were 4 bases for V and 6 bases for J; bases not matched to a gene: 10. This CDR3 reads CASSVDRGSIDGYTF. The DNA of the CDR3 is TGTGCCAGCAGCGTGGACAGGGGAAGCATTGATGGCTACACCTTC.

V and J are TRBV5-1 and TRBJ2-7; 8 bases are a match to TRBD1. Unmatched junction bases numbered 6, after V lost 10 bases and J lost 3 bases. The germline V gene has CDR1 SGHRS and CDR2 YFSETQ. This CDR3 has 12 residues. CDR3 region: CASGQGRYEQYF. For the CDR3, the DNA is TGCGCCTCAGGACAGGGACGCTACGAGCAGTACTTC.

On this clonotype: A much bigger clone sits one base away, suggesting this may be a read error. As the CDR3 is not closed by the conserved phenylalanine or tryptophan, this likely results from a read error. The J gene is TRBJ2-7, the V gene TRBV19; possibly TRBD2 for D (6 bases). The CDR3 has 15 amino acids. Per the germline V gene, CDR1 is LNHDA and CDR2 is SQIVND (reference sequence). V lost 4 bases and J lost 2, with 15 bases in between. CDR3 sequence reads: CASSRRDFPTYEQYL. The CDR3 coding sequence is TGTGCCAGTAGTAGAAGGGACTTCCCAACCTACGAGCAGTACCTC.

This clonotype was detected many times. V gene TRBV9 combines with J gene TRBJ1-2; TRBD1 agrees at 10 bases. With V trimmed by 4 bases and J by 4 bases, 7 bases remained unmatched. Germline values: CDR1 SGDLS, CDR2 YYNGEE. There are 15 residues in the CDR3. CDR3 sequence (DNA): TGTGCCAGCAGCCCGTATTGGACAGGGGGCTATGGCTACACCTTC. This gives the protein CASSPYWTGGYGYTF.

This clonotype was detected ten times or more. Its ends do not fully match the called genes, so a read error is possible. As DNA, the CDR3 is TGTGCTAGCAGCCCTTTAGTTGGACGGGACAGTGCTAGGACCGGGGAGCTGTTTTTT. Translating it yields CASSPLVGRDSARTGELFF. The rearrangement links TRBV7-6 to TRBJ2-2, with 7 bases that match TRBD1. Per germline, CDR1 SGHVS and CDR2 FNYEAQ. The CDR3 extends over 19 amino acids.

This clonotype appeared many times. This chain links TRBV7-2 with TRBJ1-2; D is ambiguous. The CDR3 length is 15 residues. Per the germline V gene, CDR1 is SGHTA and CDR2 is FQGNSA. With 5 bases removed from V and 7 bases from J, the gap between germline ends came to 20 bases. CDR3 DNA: TGTGCCAGCAGCCCCGAGTTCGGTTCCCGTTTTGGCTACACCTTC. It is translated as CASSPEFGSRFGYTF.

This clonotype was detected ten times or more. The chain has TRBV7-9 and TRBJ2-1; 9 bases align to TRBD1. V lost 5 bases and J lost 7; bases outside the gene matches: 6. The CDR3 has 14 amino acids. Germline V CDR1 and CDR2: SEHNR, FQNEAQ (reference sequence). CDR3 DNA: TGTGCCAGCAGCGCACAGGGGGCGGTGAATGAGCAGTTCTTC. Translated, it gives CASSAQGAVNEQFF.

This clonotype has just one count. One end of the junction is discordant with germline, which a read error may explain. The CDR3 coding sequence is TGTGCCGGCAGTGAACAAGGACCTCGCTTC. Translating it yields CAGSEQGPRF. The rearrangement uses TRBV2 and TRBJ2-7, with no clear D. This CDR3 spans 10 amino acids. CDR1 SNHLY and CDR2 FYNNEI come from the germline V gene.

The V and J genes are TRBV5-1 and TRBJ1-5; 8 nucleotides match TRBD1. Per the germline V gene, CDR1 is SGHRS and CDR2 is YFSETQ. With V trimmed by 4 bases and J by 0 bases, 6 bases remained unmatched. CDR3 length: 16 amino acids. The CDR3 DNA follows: TGCGCCAGCAGCCCCGGACAGGGAGATAGCAATCAGCCCCAGCATTTT. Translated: CASSPGQGDSNQPQHF.

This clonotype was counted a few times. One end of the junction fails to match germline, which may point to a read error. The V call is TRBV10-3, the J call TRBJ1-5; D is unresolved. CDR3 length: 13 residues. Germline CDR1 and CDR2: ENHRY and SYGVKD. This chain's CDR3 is CASSEADNQPQHF. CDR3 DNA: TGTGCCAGCAGTGAAGCAGACAATCAGCCCCAGCATTTT.

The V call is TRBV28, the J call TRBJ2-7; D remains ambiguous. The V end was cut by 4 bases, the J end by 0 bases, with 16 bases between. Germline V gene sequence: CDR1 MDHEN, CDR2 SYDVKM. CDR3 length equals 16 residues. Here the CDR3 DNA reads TGTGCCAGCAGTTCACGTCCAGGCTCGAGCTCCTACGAGCAGTACTTC. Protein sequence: CASSSRPGSSSYEQYF.

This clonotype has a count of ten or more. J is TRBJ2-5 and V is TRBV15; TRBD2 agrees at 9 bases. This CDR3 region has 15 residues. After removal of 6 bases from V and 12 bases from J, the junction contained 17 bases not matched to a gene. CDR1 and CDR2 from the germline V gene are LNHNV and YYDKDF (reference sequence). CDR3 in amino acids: CATRHPVGLAGREYF. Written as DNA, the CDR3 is TGTGCCACCAGACACCCTGTAGGGCTAGCGGGGAGAGAGTACTTC.

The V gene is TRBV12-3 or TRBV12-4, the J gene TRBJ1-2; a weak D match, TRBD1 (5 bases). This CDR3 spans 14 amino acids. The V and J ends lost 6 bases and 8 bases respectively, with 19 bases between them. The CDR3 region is CASSPAGRLGGYTF. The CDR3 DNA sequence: TGTGCCAGCAGCCCAGCAGGGAGGCTAGGAGGCTACACCTTC.

CDR3 sequence: CSARGSAMNTEAFF. The CDR3 bases are TGCAGTGCTAGAGGATCAGCTATGAACACTGAAGCTTTCTTT. V is TRBV20-1 and J is TRBJ1-1; D remains ambiguous. CDR1 is DFQATT, CDR2 SNEGSKA, per germline (reference sequence). The CDR3 runs to 14 residues. V was shortened by 1 base and J by 0 bases, with 9 bases between the two germline ends.

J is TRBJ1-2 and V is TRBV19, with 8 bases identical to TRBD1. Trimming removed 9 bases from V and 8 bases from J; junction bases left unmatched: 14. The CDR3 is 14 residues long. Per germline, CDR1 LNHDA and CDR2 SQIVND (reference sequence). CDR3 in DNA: TGTGCCAGCAGCAACACCGGGACAGGAGGCGGCTACACCTTC. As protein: CASSNTGTGGGYTF.

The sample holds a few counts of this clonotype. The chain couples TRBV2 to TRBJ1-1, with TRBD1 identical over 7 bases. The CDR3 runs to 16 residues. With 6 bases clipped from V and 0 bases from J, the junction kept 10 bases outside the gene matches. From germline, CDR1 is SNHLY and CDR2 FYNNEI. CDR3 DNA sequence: TGTGCCAGCAGCACCCCAGGGGGGGCAATGAACACTGAAGCTTTCTTT. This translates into CASSTPGGAMNTEAFF.

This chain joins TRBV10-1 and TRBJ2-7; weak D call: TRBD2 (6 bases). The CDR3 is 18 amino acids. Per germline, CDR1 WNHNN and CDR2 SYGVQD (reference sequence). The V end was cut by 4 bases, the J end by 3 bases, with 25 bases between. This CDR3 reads CASSGVLLGGEGGYEQYF. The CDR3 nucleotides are TGCGCCAGCAGTGGAGTACTACTGGGGGGTGAGGGCGGCTACGAGCAGTACTTC.

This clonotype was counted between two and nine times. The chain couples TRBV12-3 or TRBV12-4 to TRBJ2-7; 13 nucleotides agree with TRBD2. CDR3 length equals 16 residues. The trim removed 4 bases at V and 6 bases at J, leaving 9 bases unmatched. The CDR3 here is CASSSGTSGITGEQYF. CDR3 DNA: TGTGCCAGCAGTTCAGGGACTAGCGGGATTACCGGCGAGCAGTACTTC.

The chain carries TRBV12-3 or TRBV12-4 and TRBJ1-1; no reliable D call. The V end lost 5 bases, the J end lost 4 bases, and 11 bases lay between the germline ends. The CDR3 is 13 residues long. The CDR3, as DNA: TGTGCCAGCAGTCCCATCATGAGCACTGAAGCTTTCTTT. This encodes CASSPIMSTEAFF.